This T cell receptor beta chain was captured by sequencing in a study of beta chain features in type 1 diabetes. This clone was found a few times. The target antigen is unknown. General study results and limits: The VDJ junctions of type 1 diabetes patients carried fewer insertions and more deletions.

This CDR3 has 13 amino acids. Germline lookup yields CDR1 SGHAT and CDR2 FQNNGV. Trimming shortened V by 2 bases and J by 2 bases, and 6 bases separated the two germline ends. Reverse transcription of all isolated RNA meant that expressed TCRB transcripts were sequenced. The protocol was immunoSEQ multiplex PCR, while the TCRdb copy is restricted to in-frame clones and leaves out a portion. The table shows more than 120,000 clones, with 8.5% to 12% occurring only once. The sequenced sample consisted of naive CD4+ T cells from blood. The chain employs TRBV11-2 and TRBJ2-5; D not certain. The TCR sequence derives from a man younger than 35 in good health. CDR3 protein: CASSLPGQETQYF. CDR3 DNA sequence: TGTGCCAGCAGCTTACCCGGGCAAGAGACCCAGTACTTC.